The entry below describes one T cell receptor (beta chain). This CDR3 has 14 residues. Per the authors' pipeline: Amplification from reference gene primers served as the basis for estimated nucleated cell counts. The repertoire was sequenced with immunoSEQ multiplex PCR; TCRdb's copy has only in-frame clones and lacks some. D and trimming were read from the DNA, whereas the V and J calls and clone size are those reported in that table. Altogether approximately 53,000 clones are present, roughly nine tenths being singletons, with the ten largest covering about 8.9%. These data belong to a study of blood T cell repertoires in COVID-19. Study context: Acute and convalescent COVID-19 specimens originated in the United States, Italy and Spain. In each case, the material was cDNA or gDNA derived from T cells, B-cell-depleted T cells, or PBMCs.

Source material: peripheral blood. The receptor was isolated from an elderly woman with acute or convalescent COVID-19. The rearrangement joins TRBV21-1 to TRBJ2-1; TRBD2 reflects the table's D call only, with no check against the DNA. TRBV21-1 is a pseudogene segment. DNA for the CDR3: TGTGCCAGCAGCAAAGTGGCTAGCACCAATGAGCAGTTCTTC. The encoded protein is CASSKVASTNEQFF.